This TCR beta chain stems from a study of a mutant IDH1 vaccine in newly diagnosed glioma (dated by TCRdb to about 2021). Regarding the research as a whole: Patients were given eight vaccinations, in weeks 1, 3, 5, 7, 11, 15, 19 and 23, which matched visits V03 through V10. Peripheral blood was collected at six visits: V03 (baseline), V05, V07, V10, V12 and V13. Of the approximately 35 treated patients, approximately 62% were male and 37.5% were female, and the mean age was around 40 years. Vaccination began 4-6 weeks after radiotherapy alone, or alongside temozolomide cycles in the chemotherapy-containing groups. Before enrollment, patients had received standard therapy of radiotherapy alone, temozolomide alone, or radiochemotherapy with temozolomide; most received the combination. For exploratory analyses, longitudinal TCRB deep sequencing was carried out in 25 to 30 treated patients wherever samples were available. The full study reports these points: Availability determined which PBMC samples were chosen for TCRB deep sequencing. Vaccine-induced immune responses across multiple MHC alleles were detected in about 92% of patients. Changes in the top peripheral T cell clonotypes picked up by TCRB sequencing did not appear to be linked to pseudoprogression. According to the authors, sample limitations meant that analyses of patient blood samples could not be reproduced.

According to the germline V gene, CDR1 reads SGHDT and CDR2 reads YYEEEE. A distance of 12 bases separates the germline ends of V and J, which lose 2 bases and 4 bases respectively. The CDR3 starts with the cysteine, ends with the phenylalanine, and has 15 residues. Solely the CDR3 DNA is kept, with 45 bases framed from the first base. According to the study, the label for this sample's time point signals: week 5, during vaccination. Each vaccine dose, consisting of 300 ug of a 20-mer mutant IDH1 peptide in Montanide, was administered subcutaneously with topical imiquimod. Newly diagnosed WHO grade 3 or 4 IDH1-mutant astrocytomas showing loss of nuclear ATRX were present in the donors. The samples were drawn from NOA16, a multicentre, single-arm, open-label phase I trial in Germany that tested a mutant IDH1 peptide vaccine in humans for the first time. Genomic DNA for TCRB sequencing was isolated from EDTA blood with the DNeasy Blood and Tissue Kit.

Remarks on this clone: Its specific antigen is unknown. No per-base quality is available; no much larger clone lies one base away.

Library method: the immunoSEQ multiplex PCR assay. The hsTCRB Kit was used according to the manufacturer's protocol to amplify rearranged TCR beta chain sequences. Sequencing of TCRB libraries was carried out on an Illumina MiSeq. As for the original processing: Demultiplexing, trimming and gene mapping were performed with the kit vendor's proprietary platform. TCRdb holds this immuneACCESS table with in-frame rearrangements only. Some clones are missing; in checked studies, unresolved V genes explain under half, and the rest has no known cause. The V and J calls and clone size come from that table; D and trimming were worked out from the DNA. Here the sample has 45,000 to 55,000 clones; roughly 73% occur a single time. The ten biggest clones cover 1.5% to 2% of the sample.

Recombination joined TRBV5-6 with TRBJ1-4; the D gene is unclear. This clonotype originated in a woman aged 40 to 50 with glioma. Sequencing used PBMCs, obtained from a glioma patient whose treatment included an IDH1 peptide vaccine. For the CDR3, the sequence is CASSFRSQFNEKLFF. The DNA sequence is given as TGTGCCAGCAGCTTCAGGAGCCAATTTAATGAAAAACTGTTTTTT. Full variable domain (CDR3 extended with the reference TRBV5-6 and TRBJ1-4 proteins): DAGVTQSPTHLIKTRGQQVTLRCSPKSGHDTVSWYQQALGQGPQFIFQYYEEEERQRGNFPDRFSGHQFPNYSSELNVNALLLGDSALYLCASSFRSQFNEKLFFGSGTQLSVL.